Shown below are 6 T cell receptor beta chains from a single sample sequenced in a study of blood T cell repertoires in COVID-19. Using immunoSEQ multiplex PCR, the repertoire was profiled, and TCRdb retains in-frame clones only, with some absent. The table shows around 170,000 clones, with more than 70% occurring only once. The sample was peripheral blood. Receptors originate from a woman in her thirties with acute or convalescent COVID-19.

The V call is TRBV18, the J call TRBJ2-3; TRBD2 matches 8 bases. Looked up from germline, CDR1 is KGHSH and CDR2 is LQKENI. Trimming removed 2 bases from V and 5 bases from J; junction bases left unmatched: 9. The CDR3 runs to 16 residues. This CDR3 is CASSPNPGLGGDTQYF. Written as DNA, the CDR3 is TGTGCCAGCTCACCAAACCCGGGACTAGGAGGAGATACGCAGTATTTT.

The V gene is TRBV28, the J gene TRBJ1-2; D not resolved. V lost 2 bases and J lost 3, with 4 bases in between. The CDR3 consists of 12 residues. Germline CDR1 MDHEN, CDR2 SYDVKM. The CDR3 spells CASSLPDYGYTF. DNA for the CDR3: TGTGCCAGCAGTTTACCCGACTATGGCTACACCTTC.

The rearrangement links TRBV15 to TRBJ1-4; 7 bases align to TRBD1. CDR1 and CDR2 from the germline V gene are LNHNV and YYDKDF (reference sequence). CDR3 length: 13 residues. V lost 3 bases and J lost 7; bases outside the gene matches: 2. CDR3 in amino acids: CATSRDRTEKLFF. The CDR3 DNA reads TGTGCCACCAGCAGGGACAGGACTGAAAAACTGTTTTTT.

This chain links TRBV29-1 with TRBJ2-7; D is unresolved. CDR1 and CDR2 from the germline V gene are SQVTM and ANQGSEA. Trimming pared 3 bases from V and 5 bases from J, leaving 11 bases between. CDR3 length: 12 amino acids. CDR3 DNA: TGCAGCGTTGAGAACTTACCCCACGAGCAGTACTTC. Translated, it gives CSVENLPHEQYF.

This chain connects TRBV11-3 to TRBJ2-7; D is perhaps TRBD1 (6 bases). Looked up from germline, CDR1 is SGHNT and CDR2 is YENEEA. This CDR3 is 14 amino acids long. V gave up 5 bases and J gave up 2 bases, with 13 bases separating them. Written as DNA, the CDR3 is TGTGCCAGCAGCCCCGGGACACCAGCCTACGAGCAGTACTTC. Its translation: CASSPGTPAYEQYF.

The CDR3 protein is CASSSILAGELFF. The CDR3 region has the DNA TGTGCCAGCAGCTCCATACTAGCCGGGGAGCTGTTTTTT. The genes are TRBV11-3 and TRBJ2-2, with D maybe TRBD2 (5 bases). The CDR3 contains 13 residues. V lost 4 bases to trimming and J lost 6 bases, with 9 bases between them. Looked up from germline, CDR1 is SGHNT and CDR2 is YENEEA.